A selection of T cell receptor beta chains follows, all from one sample in a study of cytomegalovirus exposure and HLA in healthy donors. Sequencing used immunoSEQ multiplex PCR; TCRdb keeps in-frame clones, though not all of them. Here the sample spans approximately 170,000 clones, about 90% being singletons. Sequenced material: PBMCs. Receptors were obtained from a woman aged 18 to 35 in good health and CMV-seropositive. Each CDR3 is given with its conserved first and last residue. A D gene is named only where the DNA matches it firmly. Clone size is not always given. Where it is, it says once, few, many or a class for expanded clones.

>TRBJ2-1|NA|TRBV9|TRBD2
TGTGCCAGCAGCGTAGTCCCCAGCGGGAGTGCCAATGAGCAGTTCTTC
CASSVVPSGSANEQFF
>TRBJ2-7|NA|TRBV2|NA
TGTGCCAGCAGTAACCGGTCGGGCGAGCAGTACTTC
CASSNRSGEQYF
>TRBJ1-3|NA|TRBV19|NA
TGTGCCAGTAGTTATACGACAGTCCGTCTCGCTGGAAACACCATATATTTT
CASSYTTVRLAGNTIYF
>TRBJ2-2|NA|TRBV2|TRBD1
TGTGCCAGAGGACAGGTTACCGGGGAGCTGTTTTTT
CARGQVTGELFF
>TRBJ2-3|NA|TRBV5-4|NA
TGTGCCAGCAGGGCGATGACAGGAATCACAGATACGCAGTATTTT
CASRAMTGITDTQYF
>TRBJ2-7|NA|TRBV7-2|TRBD2
TGTGCCAGCAGCTTAGACCCAGCGGGGTGGTACGAGCAGTACTTC
CASSLDPAGWYEQYF
>TRBJ2-4|once|TRBV7-9|NA
TGTGCCAGCAGCCACCGGGACAAGAACATTCAGTACTTC
CASSHRDKNIQYF
>TRBJ2-3|NA|TRBV7-9|TRBD2
TGTGCCAGCAGCTTAGAGCGGGAGATACAAGCAGATACGCAGTATTTT
CASSLEREIQADTQYF
>TRBJ2-3|NA|TRBV7-8|TRBD2
TGTGCCAGCAGCTCCAAGGGACTAAGCACAGATACGCAGTATTTT
CASSSKGLSTDTQYF
>TRBJ2-7|NA|TRBV5-4|NA
TGTGCCAGCAGCCCAAATGGGGGGACGGGCGAGCAGTACTTC
CASSPNGGTGEQYF
>TRBJ2-5|NA|TRBV18|TRBD2
TGTGCCAGCTCACCACCGAGGCCGCGTCTAGCGGGCGGGGAGACCCAGTACTTC
CASSPPRPRLAGGETQYF